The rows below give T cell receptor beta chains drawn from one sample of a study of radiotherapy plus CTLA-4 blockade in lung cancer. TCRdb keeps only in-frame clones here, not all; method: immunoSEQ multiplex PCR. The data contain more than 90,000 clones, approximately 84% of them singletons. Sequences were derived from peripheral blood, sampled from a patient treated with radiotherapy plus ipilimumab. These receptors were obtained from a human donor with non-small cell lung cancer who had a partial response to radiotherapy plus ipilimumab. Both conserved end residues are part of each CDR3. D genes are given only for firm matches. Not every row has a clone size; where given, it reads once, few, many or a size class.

cdr3_nt: TGTGCCAGCAGCGTCGGCCGAGAGGCTGGAAACACCATATATTTT; cdr3_aa: CASSVGREAGNTIYF; v_call: TRBV9; j_call: TRBJ1-3; d_call: .; clone_size: .
cdr3_nt: TGTGCCAGCAGCCTACAGGGACAGACAGAGCAGTTCTTC; cdr3_aa: CASSLQGQTEQFF; v_call: TRBV2; j_call: TRBJ2-1; d_call: TRBD1; clone_size: .
cdr3_nt: TGCAGCGCCCCGGGACAGGGGAAGTCCGGGGAGCTGTTTTTT; cdr3_aa: CSAPGQGKSGELFF; v_call: TRBV29-1; j_call: TRBJ2-2; d_call: TRBD1; clone_size: .
cdr3_nt: TGTGCCAGCAGCTTAGTACAGGCTTCGAACACCGGGGAGCTGTTTTTT; cdr3_aa: CASSLVQASNTGELFF; v_call: TRBV7-2; j_call: TRBJ2-2; d_call: .; clone_size: .
cdr3_nt: TGTGCCAGCTCACCACGTGCGGGAGGCTCCACCGGGGAGCTGTTTTTT; cdr3_aa: CASSPRAGGSTGELFF; v_call: TRBV18; j_call: TRBJ2-2; d_call: TRBD2; clone_size: once
cdr3_nt: TGTGCCAGCAGTCCCCTGGCAGGGGAAGCTTTCTTT; cdr3_aa: CASSPLAGEAFF; v_call: TRBV6-6; j_call: TRBJ1-1; d_call: .; clone_size: once
cdr3_nt: TGCGCCAGCAGCGTATACAGGGCGGGGGACACTGAAGCTTTCTTT; cdr3_aa: CASSVYRAGDTEAFF; v_call: TRBV5-1; j_call: TRBJ1-1; d_call: .; clone_size: .
cdr3_nt: TGTGCCTGGATCGGCGGGAGGCCGAACACCGGGGAGCTGTTTTTT; cdr3_aa: CAWIGGRPNTGELFF; v_call: TRBV30; j_call: TRBJ2-2; d_call: TRBD2; clone_size: .
cdr3_nt: TGTGCCAGCAGCCCGGACAGGGTCAAACTGTTTTTT; cdr3_aa: CASSPDRVKLFF; v_call: TRBV5-4; j_call: TRBJ1-4; d_call: TRBD1; clone_size: .
cdr3_nt: TGTGCCATCAGTGAGTCCGGGGATACGCAGTATTTT; cdr3_aa: CAISESGDTQYF; v_call: TRBV10-3; j_call: TRBJ2-3; d_call: .; clone_size: .
cdr3_nt: TGTGCCAGCAGTGACTCACTACAGGGAGGGTATGAAAAACTGTTTTTT; cdr3_aa: CASSDSLQGGYEKLFF; v_call: TRBV6-4; j_call: TRBJ1-4; d_call: .; clone_size: once
cdr3_nt: TGTGCCTGGAGTGTACAGGGCATCCAGCATTTT; cdr3_aa: CAWSVQGIQHF; v_call: TRBV30; j_call: TRBJ1-5; d_call: .; clone_size: .
cdr3_nt: TGTGCCAGCCTCAGGCTCGAAGGGGGCGCTAAGGAACACACTGAAGCTTTCTTT; cdr3_aa: CASLRLEGGAKEHTEAFF; v_call: TRBV11-3; j_call: TRBJ1-1; d_call: TRBD1; clone_size: .
cdr3_nt: TGTGCCAGCAGCCAGGGCACTGAAGCTTTCTTT; cdr3_aa: CASSQGTEAFF; v_call: TRBV6-1; j_call: TRBJ1-1; d_call: .; clone_size: few
cdr3_nt: TGTGCCCAAAACTTGGGACGGACTACGGTTGAGCAGTACTTC; cdr3_aa: CAQNLGRTTVEQYF; v_call: TRBV30; j_call: TRBJ2-7; d_call: .; clone_size: .
cdr3_nt: TGTGCCAGCGGGCAGGGGGCGACTCAGCCCCAGCATTTT; cdr3_aa: CASGQGATQPQHF; v_call: TRBV27; j_call: TRBJ1-5; d_call: TRBD1; clone_size: .
cdr3_nt: TGTGCCAGTATTGGACTCGCGGCTTTCTTT; cdr3_aa: CASIGLAAFF; v_call: TRBV19; j_call: TRBJ1-1; d_call: .; clone_size: .
cdr3_nt: TGCAGCGCGGAGGGGAGCGGGAGGGACTCCTACAATGAGCAGTTCTTC; cdr3_aa: CSAEGSGRDSYNEQFF; v_call: TRBV29-1; j_call: TRBJ2-1; d_call: TRBD2; clone_size: once
cdr3_nt: TGTGCCAGCAGCTTCGAGCCTCTCGGGACCGGGGAGCTGTTTTTT; cdr3_aa: CASSFEPLGTGELFF; v_call: TRBV7-9; j_call: TRBJ2-2; d_call: .; clone_size: .
cdr3_nt: TGTGCCAGCAGTGTGGAGGATGGGCGCGATACGCAGTATTTT; cdr3_aa: CASSVEDGRDTQYF; v_call: TRBV6-1; j_call: TRBJ2-3; d_call: .; clone_size: .
cdr3_nt: TGTGCCAGCAGCTTAGCAGGACTAGGGGGTGGCCAAGAGACCCAGTACTTC; cdr3_aa: CASSLAGLGGGQETQYF; v_call: TRBV7-3; j_call: TRBJ2-5; d_call: .; clone_size: .
cdr3_nt: TGTGCCAGCAGCCCTGCCGGGACAGGTTATGGCTACACCTTC; cdr3_aa: CASSPAGTGYGYTF; v_call: TRBV14; j_call: TRBJ1-2; d_call: TRBD1; clone_size: .
cdr3_nt: TGCAGCGTTGAAATACTAGCGAACAATGAGCAGTTCTTC; cdr3_aa: CSVEILANNEQFF; v_call: TRBV29-1; j_call: TRBJ2-1; d_call: TRBD2; clone_size: .
cdr3_nt: TGTGCCAGTAGTTCAGGACAGGGGGCTTACAATGAGCAGTTCTTC; cdr3_aa: CASSSGQGAYNEQFF; v_call: TRBV19; j_call: TRBJ2-1; d_call: TRBD1; clone_size: once